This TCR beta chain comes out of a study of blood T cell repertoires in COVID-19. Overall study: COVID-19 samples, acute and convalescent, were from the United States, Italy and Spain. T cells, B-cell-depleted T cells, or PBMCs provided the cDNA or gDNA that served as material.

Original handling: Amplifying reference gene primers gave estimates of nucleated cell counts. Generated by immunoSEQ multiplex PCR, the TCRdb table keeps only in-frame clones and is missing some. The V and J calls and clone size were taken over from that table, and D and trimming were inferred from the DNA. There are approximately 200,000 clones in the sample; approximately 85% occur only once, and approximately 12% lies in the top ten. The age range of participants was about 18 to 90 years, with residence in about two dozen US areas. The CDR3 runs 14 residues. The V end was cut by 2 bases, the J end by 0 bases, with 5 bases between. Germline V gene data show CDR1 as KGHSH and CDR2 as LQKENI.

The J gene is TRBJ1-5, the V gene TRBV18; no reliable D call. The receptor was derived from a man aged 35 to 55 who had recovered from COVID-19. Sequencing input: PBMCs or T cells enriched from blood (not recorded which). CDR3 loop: CASSPDFSNQPQHF. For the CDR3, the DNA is TGTGCCAGCTCACCAGACTTTAGCAATCAGCCCCAGCATTTT.